These 6 T cell receptor beta chains share one sample of origin, sequenced in a study of human T cells and chemical hapten exposure. As for time point: pre-sensitization, week 0. Treatment: therapeutic diphenylcyclopropenone sensitization with weekly scalp DPC. MiXCR was run by TCRdb on the RACE reads, yielding one entry per CDR3 protein. This table holds tens of thousands of distinct CDR3 sequences, roughly 9.9% found once. The source material was whole blood, sampled in connection with sensitization to the hapten diphenylcyclopropenone (DPC). Source of these receptors: a woman in her 40s with alopecia areata. Some clones in this sample may be carry-over from other donors' samples.

This clonotype was seen a handful of times. This sequence joins TRBV20-1 and TRBJ2-7, with D perhaps TRBD2 (5 bases). The CDR3 is made up of 14 amino acids. V shed 6 bases and J shed 7 bases, with 22 bases lying between them. CDR1 and CDR2 (germline): DFQATT, SNEGSKA (reference sequence). CDR3 residues: CSAKEGIESGEQYF. The DNA of the CDR3 is TGCAGTGCCAAAGAGGGCATAGAATCGGGGGAGCAGTACTTC.

This clonotype appeared a few times. The chain recombines TRBV13 with TRBJ1-5, with 11 bases matching TRBD1. Unmatched junction bases numbered 9, after V lost 1 base and J lost 7 bases. CDR1 and CDR2 (germline): PRHDT, FYEKMQ (reference sequence). The CDR3 sequence is 17 residues long. The CDR3 here is CASSLAGTGGAGQPQHF. CDR3 sequence (DNA): TGTGCCAGCAGCTTAGCCGGGACAGGGGGTGCCGGGCAGCCCCAGCATTTT. The complete variable domain, with remaining parts taken from reference TRBV13 and TRBJ1-5, reads AAGVIQSPRHLIKEKRETATLKCYPIPRHDTVYWYQQGPGQDPQFLISFYEKMQSDKGSIPDRFSAQQFSDYHSELNMSSLELGDSALYFCASSLAGTGGAGQPQHFGDGTRLSIL.

This clonotype was counted many times. V gene TRBV12-3 or TRBV12-4 combines with J gene TRBJ2-2; the D is unclear. The ends were cut back, 5 bases at V and 6 bases at J, with 10 bases in the middle. This CDR3 has 13 amino acids. The CDR3 reads CASSPLVSGELFF. The DNA of the CDR3 is TGTGCCAGCAGTCCTTTAGTCTCCGGGGAGCTGTTTTTT.

This clonotype was counted only a few times. The chain uses TRBV28 and TRBJ1-1; 7 bases match TRBD1. The length of the CDR3 is 12 residues. Trimming took 3 bases from V and 11 from J; bases not matched to a gene: 6. Germline values: CDR1 MDHEN, CDR2 SYDVKM. CDR3 sequence reads: CASSFHRGDAFF. CDR3 sequence (DNA): TGTGCCAGCAGTTTCCACAGGGGAGACGCTTTCTTT.

This clonotype was seen at least ten times. V is TRBV12-3 or TRBV12-4 and J is TRBJ1-5; TRBD1 might be the D (5 bases). CDR3 length: 14 amino acids. The germline V and J ends were trimmed by 7 bases and 1 base, with 11 bases remaining between them. The CDR3 sequence is CASTRRGSNQPQHF. DNA of the CDR3: TGTGCCAGCACCCGAAGGGGCAGCAATCAGCCCCAGCATTTT.

This clonotype was counted at least ten times. The J gene is TRBJ2-4, the V gene TRBV7-2, with TRBD1 matching over 7 bases. The CDR3 is 16 amino acids. Trimming removed 0 bases from V and 1 base from J; junction bases left unmatched: 3. Per germline, CDR1 SGHTA and CDR2 FQGNSA. CDR3 DNA: TGTGCCAGCAGCTTAGCGTCCAGGGGGGCCAAAAACATTCAGTACTTC. Protein: CASSLASRGAKNIQYF.